Listed below are T cell receptor beta chains from one sample, sequenced in a study of T cell responses to AZD1222 COVID-19 vaccine. TCRdb keeps only in-frame clones here, not all; method: immunoSEQ multiplex PCR. The table has some 130,000 clones, around nine tenths seen once. Sequenced material: peripheral blood, taken on day 0 of AZD1222 vaccination. The origin of the receptors is an adult in good health. Both conserved end residues are part of each CDR3. Each record gives: J gene, V gene, D gene, clone size, CDR3 DNA, CDR3 protein. A D gene is named only where the DNA matches it firmly. Only some rows state a clone size, as once, few, many or a class for expanded clones.

j_call: TRBJ1-1
v_call: TRBV27
d_call: .
clone_size: .
cdr3_nt: TGTGCCAGCAGTGTCCAGGGGACCTCTGAAGCTTTCTTT
cdr3_aa: CASSVQGTSEAFF

j_call: TRBJ2-7
v_call: TRBV5-4
d_call: .
clone_size: .
cdr3_nt: TGTGCCAGCAGCAGCGATGTCGGGGTCGAATACGAGCAGTACTTC
cdr3_aa: CASSSDVGVEYEQYF

j_call: TRBJ1-1
v_call: TRBV6-6
d_call: .
clone_size: .
cdr3_nt: TGTGCCAGCAGTTATCCCTCGGGGGCCACTGAAGCTTTCTTT
cdr3_aa: CASSYPSGATEAFF

j_call: TRBJ1-1
v_call: TRBV5-5
d_call: .
clone_size: .
cdr3_nt: TGTGCCAGCAGCTTGTACTATGAAGCTTTCTTT
cdr3_aa: CASSLYYEAFF

j_call: TRBJ1-3
v_call: TRBV19
d_call: TRBD1
clone_size: .
cdr3_nt: TGTGCCAGTACCGAAGACAGGGAAAAAGGAAACACCATATATTTT
cdr3_aa: CASTEDREKGNTIYF

j_call: TRBJ1-2
v_call: TRBV2
d_call: .
clone_size: .
cdr3_nt: TGTGCCAGCAGTGATAGGTCAGGGAGAGATGGCTACACCTTC
cdr3_aa: CASSDRSGRDGYTF

j_call: TRBJ1-1
v_call: TRBV5-1
d_call: .
clone_size: .
cdr3_nt: TGCGCCAGCAGCCTGGGGCAGGGGATCCCTGAAGCTTTCTTT
cdr3_aa: CASSLGQGIPEAFF

j_call: TRBJ2-6
v_call: TRBV3-1/TRBV3-2
d_call: TRBD2
clone_size: few
cdr3_nt: TGTGCCAGCAGCCAGGGCGGGGGCTCTGGGGCCAACGTCCTGACTTTC
cdr3_aa: CASSQGGGSGANVLTF

j_call: TRBJ1-1
v_call: TRBV6-1
d_call: .
clone_size: .
cdr3_nt: TGTGCCAGCAGTGAAATCACAGGGAGATCCACTGAAGCTTTCTTT
cdr3_aa: CASSEITGRSTEAFF

j_call: TRBJ1-2
v_call: TRBV15
d_call: TRBD1
clone_size: .
cdr3_nt: TGTGCCACCAGCTCCTGGGCCAATCCCGGGACAGGGTATAGGTATGGCTACACCTTC
cdr3_aa: CATSSWANPGTGYRYGYTF

j_call: TRBJ1-2
v_call: TRBV5-6
d_call: .
clone_size: .
cdr3_nt: TGTGCCAGCAGCTTAGACACAGGGACTGATGGCTACACCTTC
cdr3_aa: CASSLDTGTDGYTF

j_call: TRBJ2-1
v_call: TRBV12-3/TRBV12-4
d_call: .
clone_size: .
cdr3_nt: TGTGCCAGCAGTTTAGGACTTTACAATGAGCAGTTCTTC
cdr3_aa: CASSLGLYNEQFF

j_call: TRBJ2-2
v_call: TRBV29-1
d_call: .
clone_size: once
cdr3_nt: TGCAGCGTCCCGAGGGGGAATGGTGTCGGGGAGCTGTTTTTT
cdr3_aa: CSVPRGNGVGELFF

j_call: TRBJ2-5
v_call: TRBV6-5
d_call: TRBD2
clone_size: .
cdr3_nt: TGTGCCAGCAGTTACCGTAAGAGCGGGGGACGGGAGACCCAGTACTTC
cdr3_aa: CASSYRKSGGRETQYF

j_call: TRBJ2-7
v_call: TRBV6-1
d_call: TRBD2
clone_size: .
cdr3_nt: TGTGCCAGCAGTGAAATCCGGCGGGAGTTCACCTACGAGCAGTACTTC
cdr3_aa: CASSEIRREFTYEQYF

j_call: TRBJ1-3
v_call: TRBV30
d_call: .
clone_size: .
cdr3_nt: TGTGCCTGGAGTCCCCTAGGCACTGGAAACACCATATATTTT
cdr3_aa: CAWSPLGTGNTIYF

j_call: TRBJ2-7
v_call: TRBV10-1
d_call: TRBD2
clone_size: .
cdr3_nt: TGCGCCAGCAGTGAATCTAGCGGAGCCTCCTACGAGCAGTACTTC
cdr3_aa: CASSESSGASYEQYF

j_call: TRBJ2-7
v_call: TRBV5-1
d_call: .
clone_size: .
cdr3_nt: TGCGCCAGCAGCTTGGGCCAGGGATTAAGCTACGAGCAGTACTTC
cdr3_aa: CASSLGQGLSYEQYF

j_call: TRBJ2-7
v_call: TRBV2
d_call: TRBD2
clone_size: .
cdr3_nt: TGTGCCAGCAACGGCGGGAGGGGTTACGAGCAGTACTTC
cdr3_aa: CASNGGRGYEQYF

j_call: TRBJ2-5
v_call: TRBV6-5
d_call: .
clone_size: .
cdr3_nt: TGTGCCAGCAGTTTTCCCCCGTTGGAGACCCAGTACTTC
cdr3_aa: CASSFPPLETQYF

j_call: TRBJ1-1
v_call: TRBV7-2
d_call: .
clone_size: .
cdr3_nt: TGTGCCAGCAGCTTCGTTGCCCTCATGAACACTGAAGCTTTCTTT
cdr3_aa: CASSFVALMNTEAFF

j_call: TRBJ2-7
v_call: TRBV27
d_call: TRBD2
clone_size: .
cdr3_nt: TGTGCCAGCAAGTTGCGGGGGGTTGGGTCCGGTGAGCAGTACTTC
cdr3_aa: CASKLRGVGSGEQYF

j_call: TRBJ2-4
v_call: TRBV5-5
d_call: .
clone_size: .
cdr3_nt: TGTGCCAGCAGCTTGGGTACCAAAAACATTCAGTACTTC
cdr3_aa: CASSLGTKNIQYF

j_call: TRBJ2-3
v_call: TRBV9
d_call: TRBD2
clone_size: .
cdr3_nt: TGTGCCAGCGTGCCGGGACTAGCGGGAGTTGGAGATACGCAGTATTTT
cdr3_aa: CASVPGLAGVGDTQYF

j_call: TRBJ1-4
v_call: TRBV5-1
d_call: .
clone_size: .
cdr3_nt: TGCGCCAGCAGCTTGACCCTACAGACTGCAACTAATGAAAAACTGTTTTTT
cdr3_aa: CASSLTLQTATNEKLFF

j_call: TRBJ1-1
v_call: TRBV20-1
d_call: .
clone_size: .
cdr3_nt: TGCAGTGCTAGTAGCTCTGTTGGCACTGAAGCTTTCTTT
cdr3_aa: CSASSSVGTEAFF

j_call: TRBJ2-7
v_call: TRBV2
d_call: .
clone_size: few
cdr3_nt: TGTGCCAGCATCACGGCCAGGTACGAGCAGTACTTC
cdr3_aa: CASITARYEQYF

j_call: TRBJ1-5
v_call: TRBV19
d_call: .
clone_size: .
cdr3_nt: TGTGCCAGTAGTATTAGGCAGCGGTATCAGCCCCAGCATTTT
cdr3_aa: CASSIRQRYQPQHF

j_call: TRBJ1-4
v_call: TRBV5-1
d_call: TRBD1
clone_size: .
cdr3_nt: TGCGCCAGCAGCGTGTGGACAGGGGCTAATGAAAAACTGTTTTTT
cdr3_aa: CASSVWTGANEKLFF

j_call: TRBJ1-6
v_call: TRBV5-1
d_call: .
clone_size: .
cdr3_nt: TGCGCCAGCAGCCTAGGGACTGTTAATTCACCCCTCCACTTT
cdr3_aa: CASSLGTVNSPLHF

j_call: TRBJ2-1
v_call: TRBV5-1
d_call: TRBD2
clone_size: few
cdr3_nt: TGCGCCAGCAGCTTGGGTCTAGCGGGTTTTAACTACAATGAGCAGTTCTTC
cdr3_aa: CASSLGLAGFNYNEQFF

j_call: TRBJ2-1
v_call: TRBV15
d_call: .
clone_size: .
cdr3_nt: TGTGCCACCAGCAGAGGCCGCAGGATGAATGAGCAGTTCTTC
cdr3_aa: CATSRGRRMNEQFF

j_call: TRBJ2-7
v_call: TRBV29-1
d_call: .
clone_size: once
cdr3_nt: TGCAGCGTTGAGGGTCAATCCTACGAGCAGTACTTC
cdr3_aa: CSVEGQSYEQYF

j_call: TRBJ1-3
v_call: TRBV5-6
d_call: .
clone_size: .
cdr3_nt: TGTGCCAGCAGCTCCACCGACTCCTACTCTGGAAACACCATATATTTT
cdr3_aa: CASSSTDSYSGNTIYF

j_call: TRBJ1-3
v_call: TRBV6-1
d_call: .
clone_size: few
cdr3_nt: TGTGCCAGCAGTGAGATTGGAGTAGCTGGAAACACCATATATTTT
cdr3_aa: CASSEIGVAGNTIYF

j_call: TRBJ2-5
v_call: TRBV3-1/TRBV3-2
d_call: .
clone_size: .
cdr3_nt: TGTGCCAGCAGCCGGATCCCGGGGGAAGAGACCCAGTACTTC
cdr3_aa: CASSRIPGEETQYF

j_call: TRBJ2-5
v_call: TRBV6-2/TRBV6-3
d_call: .
clone_size: .
cdr3_nt: TGTGCCAGCAGTTTACCGTATAAAGAGACCCAGTACTTC
cdr3_aa: CASSLPYKETQYF

j_call: TRBJ2-7
v_call: TRBV2
d_call: .
clone_size: .
cdr3_nt: TGTGCCAGCGCCTCCCGTTCCTTGAGGGAGCAGTACTTC
cdr3_aa: CASASRSLREQYF

j_call: TRBJ1-1
v_call: TRBV10-3
d_call: .
clone_size: few
cdr3_nt: TGTGCCATCAGTGAGTCGGGGAGTGGGAACACTGAAGCTTTCTTT
cdr3_aa: CAISESGSGNTEAFF

j_call: TRBJ1-1
v_call: TRBV29-1
d_call: .
clone_size: .
cdr3_nt: TGCAGCGTTGAACAAATCACTGAAGCTTTCTTT
cdr3_aa: CSVEQITEAFF

j_call: TRBJ1-1
v_call: TRBV7-3
d_call: .
clone_size: .
cdr3_nt: TGTGCCAGCAGCTTAACAGGCAGGAACACTGAAGCTTTCTTT
cdr3_aa: CASSLTGRNTEAFF

j_call: TRBJ1-6
v_call: TRBV2
d_call: TRBD1
clone_size: .
cdr3_nt: TGTGCCAGCAGTGGACAGGGGGATTCACCCCTCCACTTT
cdr3_aa: CASSGQGDSPLHF